Sequencing of this T cell receptor (beta chain) was carried out in a study of CD8+CD57+ T cells in acquired aplastic anemia. The CDR3 is made up of 14 amino acids. The V end lost 3 bases, the J end lost 2 bases, and 10 bases lay between the germline ends. Germline assignment: CDR1 LNHNV and CDR2 YYDKDF (reference sequence). Patients chosen for sequencing had shown CD8+CD57+ cell expansion by flow cytometry. At blood sampling, none of the patients had yet received therapy. The template for TCR beta VDJ and CDR3 sequence profiling was genomic DNA. Using its own MiXCR run on the reads, TCRdb lists one record per CDR3 protein. In the table there are just over 40,000 distinct CDR3 sequences, 63% of which are singletons.

What was sequenced was sorted CD4+, CD8+, or CD8+CD57+ T cells (not recorded which) from PBMCs. The chain uses TRBV15 and TRBJ2-5; D is ambiguous. The receptor was isolated from a human donor with aplastic anemia. CDR3 in DNA: TGTGCCACCAGCAGGGCGCCGGGTCAAGAGACCCAGTACTTC. Encoded protein: CATSRAPGQETQYF.